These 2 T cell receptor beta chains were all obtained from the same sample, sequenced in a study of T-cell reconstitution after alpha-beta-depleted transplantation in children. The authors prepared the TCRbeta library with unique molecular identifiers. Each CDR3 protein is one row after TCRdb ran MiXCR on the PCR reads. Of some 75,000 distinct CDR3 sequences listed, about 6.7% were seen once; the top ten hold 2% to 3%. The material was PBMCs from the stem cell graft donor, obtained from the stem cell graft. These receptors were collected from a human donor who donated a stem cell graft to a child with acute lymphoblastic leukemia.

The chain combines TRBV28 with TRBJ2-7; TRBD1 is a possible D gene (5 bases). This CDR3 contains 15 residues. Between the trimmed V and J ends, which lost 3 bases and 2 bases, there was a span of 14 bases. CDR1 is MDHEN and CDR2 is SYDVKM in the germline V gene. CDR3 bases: TGTGCCAGCAGTTTCCCCAAGGAACAGGCCTACGAGCAGTACTTC. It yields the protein CASSFPKEQAYEQYF.

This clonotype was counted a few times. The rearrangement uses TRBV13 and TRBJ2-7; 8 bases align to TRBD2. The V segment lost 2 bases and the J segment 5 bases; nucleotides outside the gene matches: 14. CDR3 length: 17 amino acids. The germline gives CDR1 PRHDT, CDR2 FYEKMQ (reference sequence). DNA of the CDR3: TGTGCCAGCAGCTTAAGATTGGTCGCGGGGGGTTACGACGAGCAGTACTTC. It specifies CASSLRLVAGGYDEQYF. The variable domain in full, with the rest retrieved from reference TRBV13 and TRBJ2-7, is AAGVIQSPRHLIKEKRETATLKCYPIPRHDTVYWYQQGPGQDPQFLISFYEKMQSDKGSIPDRFSAQQFSDYHSELNMSSLELGDSALYFCASSLRLVAGGYDEQYFGPGTRLTVT.